The source of this TCR beta chain is a study of cytomegalovirus exposure and HLA in healthy donors. Germline CDR1 and CDR2: DFQATT and SNEGSKA (reference sequence). The V end lost 3 bases, the J end lost 12 bases, and 11 bases lay between the germline ends. This CDR3 is built from 10 residues. Of note for this clone: Its antigen is unknown.

Study findings and constraints: It was taken for granted in presence/absence analyses that sequencing depth across donors was roughly uniform. Later findings reportedly placed an Asian-associated ancestry cluster below the approximately 700-donor mean for N-insertions.

PCR primers comprised 60 Vbeta and 13 Jbeta primers. Only in-frame clones appear in the TCRdb table, and some are missing; sequencing was by immunoSEQ multiplex PCR. The data contain fewer than 130,000 clones, roughly 78% of them singletons. Healthy donors of bone marrow made up the group. This chain joins TRBV20-1 and TRBJ1-1, with unresolved D. The sequence derives from a middle-aged woman in good health and CMV-seronegative. The sequenced sample consisted of PBMCs. This CDR3 is CSASGRIPFF. For the CDR3, the DNA is TGCAGTGCTAGTGGGCGAATCCCTTTCTTT.